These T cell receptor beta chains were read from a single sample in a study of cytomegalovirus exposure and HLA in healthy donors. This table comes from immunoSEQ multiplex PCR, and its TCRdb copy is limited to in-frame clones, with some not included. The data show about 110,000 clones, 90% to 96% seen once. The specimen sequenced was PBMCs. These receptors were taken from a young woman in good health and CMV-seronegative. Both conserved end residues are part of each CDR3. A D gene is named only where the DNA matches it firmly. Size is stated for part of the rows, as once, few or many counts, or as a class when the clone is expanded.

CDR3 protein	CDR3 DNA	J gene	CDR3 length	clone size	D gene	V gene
CASNSDRVSGNTIYF	TGTGCCAGCAACTCAGACAGGGTCTCTGGAAACACCATATATTTT	TRBJ1-3	15	-	TRBD1	TRBV6-1
CSVTGLTNEKLFF	TGCAGCGTCACAGGGTTAACTAATGAAAAACTGTTTTTT	TRBJ1-4	13	-	-	TRBV29-1
CASSDRGHDQPQHF	TGTGCCAGCAGTGACAGGGGGCACGATCAGCCCCAGCATTTT	TRBJ1-5	14	-	TRBD1	TRBV27
CAWRLTSGGRSYNEQFF	TGTGCCTGGAGGTTGACTAGCGGGGGGAGGTCCTACAATGAGCAGTTCTTC	TRBJ2-1	17	-	TRBD2	TRBV30
CASSGDSPYGYTF	TGTGCCAGCAGTGGCGACAGCCCTTATGGCTACACCTTC	TRBJ1-2	13	few	-	TRBV6-1
CASSSDSNQPQHF	TGTGCCAGCTCCAGCGACAGTAATCAGCCCCAGCATTTT	TRBJ1-5	13	-	-	TRBV18
CASSYHGQNRGYTF	TGTGCCAGCAGTTACCACGGACAAAATCGGGGCTACACCTTC	TRBJ1-2	14	-	-	TRBV6-5
CASRRAGGLYEQFF	TGTGCCAGCAGGAGAGCGGGGGGGCTCTATGAGCAGTTCTTC	TRBJ2-1	14	once	TRBD2	TRBV6-1
CASSPSGLSTDTQYF	TGTGCCAGCAGCCCTAGCGGCCTTAGCACAGATACGCAGTATTTT	TRBJ2-3	15	-	TRBD2	TRBV7-2
CASSPGADTNYGYTF	TGTGCCAGCAGCCCTGGGGCCGATACTAACTATGGCTACACCTTC	TRBJ1-2	15	-	-	TRBV13
CASSLGQGGGQETQYF	TGTGCCAGCAGCTTAGGCCAAGGGGGTGGACAAGAGACCCAGTACTTC	TRBJ2-5	16	-	-	TRBV13
CATSDRLSGAYGYTF	TGTGCCACCTCAGATAGGTTGTCAGGGGCCTATGGCTACACCTTC	TRBJ1-2	15	-	-	TRBV15
CASMTSGARRSTDTQYF	TGTGCCAGCATGACTAGCGGGGCCCGGAGAAGCACAGATACGCAGTATTTT	TRBJ2-3	17	-	TRBD2	TRBV10-3
CASSQGPGPNSPLHF	TGTGCCAGCAGCCAAGGGCCAGGGCCTAATTCACCCCTCCACTTT	TRBJ1-6	15	-	-	TRBV4-2
CASSPGGETQYF	TGTGCCAGCTCACCAGGCGGGGAGACCCAGTACTTC	TRBJ2-5	12	-	-	TRBV18
CASTWSGGAETQYF	TGTGCCAGCACTTGGTCTGGGGGCGCGGAGACCCAGTACTTC	TRBJ2-5	14	-	-	TRBV18
CASSPGNSGANVLTF	TGTGCCAGCAGCCCAGGGAACTCTGGGGCCAACGTCCTGACTTTC	TRBJ2-6	15	-	-	TRBV4-2
CASSLESYSSYEQYF	TGTGCCAGCAGCTTAGAAAGCTACAGCTCCTACGAGCAGTACTTC	TRBJ2-7	15	-	-	TRBV7-2
CASSPTGERVETQYF	TGTGCCAGCAGCCCCACCGGGGAGCGGGTGGAGACCCAGTACTTC	TRBJ2-5	15	-	-	TRBV5-6
CASSSGLAGPSYNEQFF	TGTGCCAGCAGCTCGGGACTAGCGGGGCCCTCCTACAATGAGCAGTTCTTC	TRBJ2-1	17	few	TRBD2	TRBV7-9
CASGKGTSGAGVTQYF	TGTGCCAGCGGAAAAGGGACTAGCGGTGCGGGAGTTACGCAGTATTTT	TRBJ2-3	16	-	TRBD2	TRBV27
CASSPHPIARAKNIQYF	TGCGCCAGCAGCCCGCACCCCATTGCTAGGGCCAAAAACATTCAGTACTTC	TRBJ2-4	17	-	-	TRBV4-3
CASSLALSIRGATNEKLFF	TGTGCCAGCAGCTTAGCGCTTTCGATCCGGGGGGCAACTAATGAAAAACTGTTTTTT	TRBJ1-4	19	-	-	TRBV7-9
CASGEGYYGYTF	TGTGCCAGCGGGGAGGGATACTATGGCTACACCTTC	TRBJ1-2	12	-	-	TRBV2
CATSLLGGVRETQYF	TGTGCCACATCCCTTCTGGGAGGTGTGAGGGAGACCCAGTACTTC	TRBJ2-5	15	-	-	TRBV2
CASSPAGGNQPQHF	TGTGCCAGCTCACCAGCAGGGGGCAATCAGCCCCAGCATTTT	TRBJ1-5	14	-	-	TRBV18